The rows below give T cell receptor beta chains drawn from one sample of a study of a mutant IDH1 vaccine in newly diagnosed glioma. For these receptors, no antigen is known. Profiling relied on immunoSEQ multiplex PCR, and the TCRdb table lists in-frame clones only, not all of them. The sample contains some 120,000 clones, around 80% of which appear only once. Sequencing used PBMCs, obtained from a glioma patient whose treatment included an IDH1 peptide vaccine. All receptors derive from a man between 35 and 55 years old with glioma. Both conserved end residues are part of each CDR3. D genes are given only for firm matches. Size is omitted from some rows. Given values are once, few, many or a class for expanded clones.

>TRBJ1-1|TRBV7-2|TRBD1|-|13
CASSSHGTAEAFF
TGTGCCAGCAGCTCGCACGGGACAGCTGAAGCTTTCTTT
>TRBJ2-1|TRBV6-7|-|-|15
CASPPRAPRGDEQFF
TGTGCCAGCCCCCCTCGGGCCCCAAGGGGCGATGAGCAGTTCTTC
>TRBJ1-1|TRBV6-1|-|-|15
CASSRQPHSSTEAFF
TGTGCCAGCAGTCGACAGCCCCACTCCTCCACTGAAGCTTTCTTT
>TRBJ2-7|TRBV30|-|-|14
CAWSVQARSYEQYF
TGTGCCTGGAGTGTACAGGCTCGCTCCTACGAGCAGTACTTC
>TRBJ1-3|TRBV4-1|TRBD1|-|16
CASTSGTGGFGNTIYF
TGCGCCAGCACCAGTGGGACAGGCGGTTTCGGAAACACCATATATTTT
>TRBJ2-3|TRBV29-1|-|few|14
CSVIPDMSTDTQYF
TGCAGCGTGATTCCCGACATGAGCACAGATACGCAGTATTTT
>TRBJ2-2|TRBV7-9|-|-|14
CASSRPTNTGELFF
TGTGCCAGCAGCCGACCGACAAACACCGGGGAGCTGTTTTTT
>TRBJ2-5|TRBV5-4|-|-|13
CASSTGTKETQYF
TGTGCCAGCAGCACCGGGACAAAAGAGACCCAGTACTTC
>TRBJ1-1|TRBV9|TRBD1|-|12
CASSAGDRQAFF
TGTGCCAGCAGCGCGGGGGACAGGCAAGCTTTCTTT
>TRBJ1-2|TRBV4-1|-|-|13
CASSRGQPYGYTF
TGCGCCAGCAGCCGAGGACAGCCCTATGGCTACACCTTC
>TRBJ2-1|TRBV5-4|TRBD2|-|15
CASSLPGGPGNEQFF
TGTGCCAGCAGCTTACCGGGAGGGCCGGGCAATGAGCAGTTCTTC
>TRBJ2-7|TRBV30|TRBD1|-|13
CAWSGRGTYEQYF
TGTGCCTGGAGTGGCAGGGGGACCTACGAGCAGTACTTC
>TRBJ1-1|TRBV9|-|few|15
CASSATGLEGTEAFF
TGTGCCAGCAGCGCGACGGGATTGGAGGGGACTGAAGCTTTCTTT
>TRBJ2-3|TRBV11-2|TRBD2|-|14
CASSKAGGTDTQYF
TGTGCCAGCAGCAAAGCGGGGGGCACAGATACGCAGTATTTT
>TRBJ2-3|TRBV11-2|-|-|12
CASSSSTDTQYF
TGTGCCAGCAGCTCTAGCACAGATACGCAGTATTTT
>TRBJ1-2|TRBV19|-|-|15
CASRITAKTNYGYTF
TGTGCCAGTAGAATTACAGCGAAAACTAACTATGGCTACACCTTC
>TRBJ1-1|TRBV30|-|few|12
CAWSWGPTEAFF
TGTGCCTGGAGTTGGGGGCCGACTGAAGCTTTCTTT